The present entry profiles one TCR beta chain with its context. The target of this receptor is not known. Base qualities are missing; no much larger clone stands one base away. The data stem from a study of T cell changes during pregnancy in multiple sclerosis (dated 2019 in TCRdb). Background on the whole study: Changes in the T cell repertoire over the course of pregnancy were examined in this study in women with multiple sclerosis.

The cysteine opens and the phenylalanine closes a CDR3 of 15 amino acids. Kept here is only the CDR3 DNA, which spans 45 bases and is read in frame from base 1. Deletion took 1 base off V and 1 base off J, with a span of 11 bases between the germline ends. Based on the germline V gene, the CDR1 and CDR2 sequences are SGHVS and FQNEAQ. Library method: the immunoSEQ multiplex PCR assay. Entries here come from immuneACCESS through TCRdb and include only in-frame sequences with V and J called. Some clones fail to appear in such tables; in the studies checked, an unresolved V gene covers under half of the shortfall, and the cause of the remainder is unknown. The sample data list more than 25,000 clones, and roughly nine tenths of these were observed just once. Clones ranked in the top ten supply more than 9.5% of the sample.

Sequencing used CD8+ T cells from peripheral blood mononuclear cells, obtained in the third trimester of pregnancy. This receptor was obtained from a female donor with multiple sclerosis, enrolled in a pregnancy study. The sequence joins TRBV7-8 to TRBJ2-7; the best D guess is TRBD1, with 6 bases matching. The CDR3 region reads CASSLDRTVSYEQYF. The base sequence is TGTGCCAGCAGCTTAGACCGGACAGTGTCCTACGAGCAGTACTTC.